The clone carrying this T cell receptor (beta chain) occurred many times. Germline lookup yields CDR1 LGHNT and CDR2 FRNRAP. This CDR3 comprises 15 residues. The trim removed 7 bases at V and 1 base at J, leaving 9 bases unmatched. This sample stems from a study of T cells in Graves' hyperthyroidism and ophthalmopathy. The investigators amplified TCR beta CDR3 regions from RNA transcripts. The study used the HTBI primer set for a first-round RT-PCR of the TCR CDR3. TCRdb independently ran MiXCR on the multiplex PCR reads; one entry per CDR3 protein. The sample shows 480,000 or so distinct CDR3 sequences, roughly 14% of them seen only once.

The chain is built from TRBV12-5 and TRBJ1-1; TRBD1 aligns across 7 bases. Sequenced sample: blood. This TCR derives from a woman aged 18-29 years with Graves' hyperthyroidism. CDR3 DNA sequence: TGTGCTAGTGCTCGAGGGGGCGCCTGGAACACTGAAGCTTTCTTT. It translates to CASARGGAWNTEAFF. The full variable domain, completed using reference TRBV12-5 and TRBJ1-1, is DARVTQTPRHKVTEMGQEVTMRCQPILGHNTVFWYRQTMMQGLELLAYFRNRAPLDDSGMPKDRFSAEMPDATLATLKIQPSEPRDSAVYFCASARGGAWNTEAFFGQGTRLTVV.